This is a list of T cell receptor beta chains from one sample in a study of T cells in localized non-small cell lung cancer. Data came from immunoSEQ multiplex PCR; TCRdb stores just in-frame clones and leaves some out. The sample has more than 950 clones, roughly 14% seen once. This specimen was normal lung tissue next to the tumor, taken before any cancer treatment. All receptors derive from a male donor aged 60 or over with stage I lung adenocarcinoma. Each CDR3 is given with its conserved first and last residue. The order of the fields is D gene, clone size, V gene, J gene, CDR3 protein, CDR3 DNA. The D gene is left open where the match is weak. Not every row has a clone size; where given, it reads once, few, many or a size class.

-,-,TRBV28,TRBJ2-7,CASSPRQEIYEQYF,TGTGCCAGCAGTCCCAGACAGGAGATCTACGAGCAGTACTTC
-,few,TRBV6-8,TRBJ1-2,CASSYGSGVDNYGYTF,TGTGCCAGCAGTTACGGATCCGGGGTTGATAACTATGGCTACACCTTC
-,-,TRBV19,TRBJ2-2,CASSNPNTGELFF,TGTGCCAGTAGTAACCCGAACACCGGGGAGCTGTTTTTT
TRBD2,-,TRBV5-1,TRBJ2-7,CASSWGGGTGYEQYF,TGCGCCAGCAGCTGGGGCGGGGGGACTGGCTACGAGCAGTACTTC
TRBD1,large,TRBV6-8,TRBJ1-1,CASSGRTGNTEAFF,TGTGCCAGCAGTGGACGGACAGGGAACACTGAAGCTTTCTTT
TRBD2,-,TRBV16,TRBJ2-7,CASSPPPSGRALYEQYF,TGTGCCAGCAGCCCTCCACCTAGCGGGAGGGCCCTCTACGAGCAGTACTTC
-,few,TRBV1,TRBJ2-6,CTSRSCRLCTKRANVLTF,TGCACCAGCAGGTCCTGTCGTTTGTGCACAAAGCGGGCCAACGTCCTGACTTTC
TRBD1,few,TRBV18,TRBJ2-7,CASSASGDSYEQYF,TGTGCCAGCTCGGCCTCCGGGGACAGCTACGAGCAGTACTTC
TRBD1,few,TRBV11-3,TRBJ1-3,CASSLVGTGTGNTIYF,TGTGCCAGCAGCTTAGTAGGGACAGGGACGGGAAACACCATATATTTT
TRBD1,-,TRBV28,TRBJ2-2,CASSPGQGKENTGELFF,TGTGCCAGCAGTCCCGGACAGGGGAAAGAGAACACCGGGGAGCTGTTTTTT
-,-,TRBV5-1,TRBJ1-1,CASKMTGPNTEAFF,TGCGCCAGCAAAATGACAGGACCGAACACTGAAGCTTTCTTT
TRBD2,few,TRBV23-1,TRBJ2-2,CASSQEGGRSGELFF,TGCGCCAGCAGCCAAGAGGGCGGGAGGTCCGGGGAGCTGTTTTTT
-,-,TRBV19,TRBJ1-5,CASGDLNQPQHF,TGTGCCAGCGGGGACCTGAATCAGCCCCAGCATTTT
-,-,TRBV10-3,TRBJ1-4,CAISESADEKLFF,TGTGCCATCAGTGAGTCGGCCGATGAAAAACTGTTTTTT
-,-,TRBV19,TRBJ2-1,CASSIAGLAYNEQFF,TGTGCCAGTAGTATAGCGGGACTGGCCTACAATGAGCAGTTCTTC
TRBD1,few,TRBV18,TRBJ1-2,CASSPDRNYGYTF,TGTGCCAGCTCCCCGGACAGGAACTATGGCTACACCTTC
-,few,TRBV11-3,TRBJ2-5,CASSQRDGQETQYF,TGTGCCAGCAGTCAACGGGACGGCCAAGAGACCCAGTACTTC
TRBD2,hyperexpanded,TRBV19,TRBJ2-1,CASSRTSGMYNEQFF,TGTGCCAGTAGTCGGACTAGCGGGATGTACAATGAGCAGTTCTTC
TRBD2,few,TRBV28,TRBJ2-4,CASSPPGGVGKNIQYF,TGTGCCAGCAGTCCCCCGGGAGGGGTGGGCAAAAACATTCAGTACTTC
-,medium-sized,TRBV11-3,TRBJ1-1,CASSQLRRGTEAFF,TGTGCCAGCAGCCAACTCCGCAGGGGCACTGAAGCTTTCTTT
-,few,TRBV11-3,TRBJ1-1,CASSLVGSNTEAFF,TGTGCCAGCAGCTTAGTCGGCTCGAACACTGAAGCTTTCTTT
TRBD2,-,TRBV19,TRBJ2-5,CASSPLAGGGETQYF,TGTGCCAGTAGTCCCTTAGCGGGAGGGGGAGAGACCCAGTACTTC
-,-,TRBV19,TRBJ1-2,CASSRYRSGRNGGYTF,TGTGCCAGTAGCCGGTACCGCTCAGGACGTAACGGTGGCTACACCTTC
-,few,TRBV18,TRBJ1-1,CASSPLQEIMNTEAFF,TGTGCCAGCTCACCCCTACAGGAGATCATGAACACTGAAGCTTTCTTT
TRBD2,medium-sized,TRBV11-3,TRBJ2-5,CASSWGLAGEETQYF,TGTGCCAGCAGCTGGGGACTAGCGGGGGAAGAGACCCAGTACTTC
TRBD2,few,TRBV28,TRBJ2-1,CASSFFYAGGRNEQFF,TGTGCCAGCAGTTTTTTCTATGCGGGGGGCCGAAATGAGCAGTTCTTC
TRBD1,-,TRBV30,TRBJ1-6,CAWSVRGRRSSPLHF,TGTGCCTGGAGTGTGAGGGGGCGCAGGAGCTCACCCCTCCACTTT
-,few,TRBV9,TRBJ2-1,CASSVVSGYNEQFF,TGTGCCAGCAGCGTAGTATCCGGCTACAATGAGCAGTTCTTC
TRBD2,-,TRBV11-3,TRBJ2-5,CASSSAGLASETQYF,TGTGCCAGCAGCTCTGCCGGACTAGCAAGCGAGACCCAGTACTTC
-,once,TRBV30,TRBJ2-7,CAWSAGQYYEQYF,TGTGCCTGGAGTGCCGGACAGTACTACGAGCAGTACTTC
-,few,TRBV6-8,TRBJ2-5,CASSHEETVQETQYF,TGTGCCAGCAGTCACGAGGAGACAGTTCAAGAGACCCAGTACTTC
TRBD2,medium-sized,TRBV9,TRBJ2-3,CASSVEGLAETSTDTQYF,TGTGCCAGCAGCGTAGAGGGACTAGCGGAGACTAGCACAGATACGCAGTATTTT
-,few,TRBV6-8,TRBJ2-7,CASSYFDQFEQYF,TGTGCCAGCAGTTACTTCGATCAGTTCGAGCAGTACTTC
-,few,TRBV18,TRBJ1-1,CASSPPGPNTEAFF,TGTGCCAGCTCACCACCGGGCCCGAACACTGAAGCTTTCTTT
-,-,TRBV4-1,TRBJ1-5,CASSQEMMANQPQHF,TGCGCCAGCAGCCAAGAAATGATGGCAAATCAGCCCCAGCATTTT
TRBD1,-,TRBV6-8,TRBJ2-7,CATTRTGSYEQYF,TGTGCCACCACCCGGACAGGCTCCTACGAGCAGTACTTC
-,medium-sized,TRBV6-8,TRBJ2-1,CASSYRPLAFSYNEQFF,TGTGCCAGCAGTTACAGGCCTCTAGCTTTCTCCTACAATGAGCAGTTCTTC
TRBD1,-,TRBV9,TRBJ1-4,CASSADRGREKLFF,TGTGCCAGCAGCGCAGACAGGGGGCGTGAAAAACTGTTTTTT
TRBD2,large,TRBV19,TRBJ2-7,CASSIETSGNYEQYF,TGTGCCAGTAGTATAGAGACTAGCGGGAACTACGAGCAGTACTTC
-,-,TRBV11-3,TRBJ1-2,CASSFTRGNYGYTF,TGTGCCAGCAGCTTCACCCGGGGTAACTATGGCTACACCTTC
-,few,TRBV9,TRBJ2-5,CASSEQQETQYF,TGTGCCAGCAGTGAACAGCAAGAGACCCAGTACTTC